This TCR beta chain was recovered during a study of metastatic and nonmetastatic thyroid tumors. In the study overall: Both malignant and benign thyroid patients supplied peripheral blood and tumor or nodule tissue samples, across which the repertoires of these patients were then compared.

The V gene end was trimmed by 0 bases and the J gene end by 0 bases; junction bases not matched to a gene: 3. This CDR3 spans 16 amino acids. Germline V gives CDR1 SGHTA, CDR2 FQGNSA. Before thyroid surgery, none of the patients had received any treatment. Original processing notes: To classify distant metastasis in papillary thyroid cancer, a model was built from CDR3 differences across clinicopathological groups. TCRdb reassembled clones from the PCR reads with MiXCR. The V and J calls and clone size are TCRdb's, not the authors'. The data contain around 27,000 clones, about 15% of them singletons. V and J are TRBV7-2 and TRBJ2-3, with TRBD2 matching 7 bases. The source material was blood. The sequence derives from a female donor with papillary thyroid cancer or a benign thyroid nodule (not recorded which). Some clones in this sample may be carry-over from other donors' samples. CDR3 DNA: TGTGCCAGCAGCTTAGCCTCAGCGGGGAGCACAGATACGCAGTATTTT. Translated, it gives CASSLASAGSTDTQYF.